This T cell receptor (beta chain) is from a study of T cell responses to AZD1222 COVID-19 vaccine. In germline, CDR1 is LNHDA, CDR2 SQIVND (reference sequence). The V and J ends lost 4 bases and 9 bases respectively, with 15 bases between them. The CDR3 consists of 13 residues. The study, taken as a whole, reports: Only six or seven AZD1222 recipients tested seropositive at baseline.

Concerning this clone: Antigen: not known.

Clones were sequenced by immunoSEQ multiplex PCR, and TCRdb holds only the in-frame ones, with some missing. The table has fewer than 90,000 clones, roughly 90% seen once. Sequenced material: peripheral blood, taken 28 days after the second AZD1222 dose. The gene calls are TRBV19 and TRBJ1-1; no reliable D call. The TCR originated in an adult who received the AZD1222 COVID-19 vaccine. The CDR3 DNA is TGTGCCAGTAGTAACCCGGACGGTTATAAAGCTTTCTTT. Amino acid sequence: CASSNPDGYKAFF.